These 6 T cell receptor beta chains came from one sample sequenced in a study of T-cell reconstitution after alpha-beta-depleted transplantation in children. The library targeted TCRbeta and was prepared with unique molecular identifiers. Each CDR3 protein gets one entry after TCRdb re-called the PCR reads with MiXCR. The sample includes hundreds of thousands of distinct CDR3 sequences, around 9.9% of them seen just once. The sample in question was PBMCs, obtained before TCRalphabeta/CD19-depleted stem cell transplant. Every receptor here comes from a child younger than two with acute myeloid leukemia, due to receive a stem cell transplant.

This clonotype was recorded at least ten times. The chain carries TRBV9 and TRBJ2-3; 8 positions agree with TRBD2. Trimming at V came to 4 bases and at J to 2 bases, leaving 12 bases not matched to a gene. In germline, CDR1 is SGDLS, CDR2 YYNGEE. This CDR3 spans 17 amino acids. This chain's CDR3 is CASSPLISGGNTDTQYF. The DNA of the CDR3 is TGTGCCAGCAGCCCACTCATATCGGGGGGGAACACAGATACGCAGTATTTT.

This clonotype was observed many times. The junction and the germline gene differ at one end; a read error may be behind it. The V gene is TRBV20-1, the J gene TRBJ2-7, with D perhaps matching TRBD1 or TRBD2 (5 bases each). The CDR3 is 13 residues long. The germline gives CDR1 DFQATT, CDR2 SNEGSKA (reference sequence). CDR3 amino acids: CSARDLAHRLHDF. In DNA, the CDR3 is TGCAGTGCTAGAGATCTAGCTCACAGGTTGCACGACTTC.

This clonotype was observed many times. The chain is built from TRBV5-1 and TRBJ2-2, with D perhaps TRBD1 (5 bases). CDR1 and CDR2 from the germline V gene are SGHRS and YFSETQ. Trimming cost V 3 bases and J 0 bases, with 9 bases left between them. The CDR3 is 15 amino acids. The DNA for the CDR3 is TGCGCCAGCAGCTCGGACATCGCGAACACCGGGGAGCTGTTTTTT. This codes for CASSSDIANTGELFF.

This sequence joins TRBV6-6 and TRBJ2-1; D is ambiguous. The CDR3 is 16 amino acids. Trimming removed 0 bases from V and 2 bases from J, with 11 bases in between. The V gene's germline CDR1 is MNHNY and CDR2 SVGAGI (reference sequence). The CDR3 here is CASSYSRARAYNEQFF. CDR3 DNA sequence: TGTGCCAGCAGTTACTCGAGAGCCCGGGCCTACAATGAGCAGTTCTTC.

The table lists this clonotype with a count of one. Given a much more abundant clone one base away, this may be a read error. The chain employs TRBV20-1 and TRBJ2-7, with no clear D. Germline assignment: CDR1 DFQATT and CDR2 SNEGSKA (reference sequence). The CDR3 spans 12 residues. CDR3 loop: CGARDGTYEQYF. CDR3 coding DNA: TGCGGTGCTAGAGATGGGACCTACGAGCAGTACTTC.

In this sample, this clonotype turned up many times. The chain uses TRBV7-9 and TRBJ2-3; a weak D match, TRBD1 (6 bases). The CDR3 has 15 residues. Germline CDR1 and CDR2: SEHNR and FQNEAQ (reference sequence). Trimming took off 1 base at V and 3 bases at J, with 11 bases between the two ends. As DNA, the CDR3 is TGTGCCAGCAGCTTAGGACGCAGGGGTACAGATACGCAGTATTTT. The encoded protein is CASSLGRRGTDTQYF. The full variable domain, completed using reference TRBV7-9 and TRBJ2-3, is DTGVSQNPRHKITKRGQNVTFRCDPISEHNRLYWYRQTLGQGPEFLTYFQNEAQLEKSRLLSDRFSAERPKGSFSTLEIQRTEQGDSAMYLCASSLGRRGTDTQYFGPGTRLTVL.